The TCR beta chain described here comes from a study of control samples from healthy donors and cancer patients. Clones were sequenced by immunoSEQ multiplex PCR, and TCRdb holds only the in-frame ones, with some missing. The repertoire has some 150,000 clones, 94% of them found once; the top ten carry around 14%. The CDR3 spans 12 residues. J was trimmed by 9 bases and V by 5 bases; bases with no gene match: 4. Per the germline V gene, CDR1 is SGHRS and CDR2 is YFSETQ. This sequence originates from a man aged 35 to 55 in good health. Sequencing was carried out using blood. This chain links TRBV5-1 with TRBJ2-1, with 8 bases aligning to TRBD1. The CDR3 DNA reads TGCGCCAGCAGGGGCAGGGGGCGTGAGCAGTTCTTC. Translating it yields CASRGRGREQFF. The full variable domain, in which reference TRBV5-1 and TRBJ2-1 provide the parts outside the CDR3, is KAGVTQTPRYLIKTRGQQVTLSCSPISGHRSVSWYQQTPGQGLQFLFEYFSETQRNKGNFPGRFSGRQFSNSRSEMNVSTLELGDSALYLCASRGRGREQFFGPGTRLTVL.